Sequencing of this TCR beta chain was carried out in a study of blood T cells in healthy people across ages. Each sample had at least 6.5 million PBMCs isolated. The second PCR ran roughly 7 to 12 cycles with a sample-barcoded 5' primer and J-beta primers. TCRdb passed the 5' RACE reads through MiXCR, listing each CDR3 protein once. The sample holds 750,000 to 950,000 distinct CDR3 sequences, roughly 24% seen once. This CDR3 contains 13 residues. Germline V lookup: CDR1 SGHTA, CDR2 FQGNSA. Trimming cost V 5 bases and J 4 bases, with 12 bases left between them. The same specimen was also included in a second study, on T cells of mothers and their children.

This TCR was recovered from a boy younger than 18 in good health. Input material: blood. The chain uses TRBV7-2 and TRBJ2-7; D ambiguous. The CDR3 region has the DNA TGTGCCAGCAGCGTGAAGTCGGGTTACGAGCAGTACTTC. Its translation is CASSVKSGYEQYF.